This T cell receptor (beta chain) stems from a study of blood T cell repertoires in COVID-19. Study-level information: The study drew acute and convalescent COVID-19 samples from the United States, Italy and Spain. PBMCs, B-cell-depleted T cells, or T cells were the source of the cDNA or gDNA that made up the material.

In the original processing: By means of reference gene primer amplification, nucleated cell counts were estimated. Method: immunoSEQ multiplex PCR; TCRdb's copy keeps in-frame clones and lacks some. The V and J calls and clone size come from that table; D and trimming were worked out from the DNA. The sample comprises roughly 40,000 clones, 81% of which are singletons, and 25% to 30% rests with the top ten. V lost 2 bases and J lost 3; bases outside the gene matches: 9. The CDR3 contains 17 residues. CDR1 and CDR2 from the germline V gene are SNHLY and FYNNEI. The sequenced sample was peripheral blood. The V call is TRBV2, the J call TRBJ2-3; 9 nucleotides agree with TRBD1. The sequence was obtained from a man of 80 years or more with active or convalescent COVID-19. The CDR3 is CASSENEGTGLTDTQYF. Written as DNA, the CDR3 is TGTGCCAGCAGTGAAAATGAAGGGACAGGGTTAACAGATACGCAGTATTTT.